This entry describes one T cell receptor beta chain. The antigen remains unidentified. The V end lost 1 base, the J end lost 0 bases, and 17 bases lay between the germline ends. CDR3 length: 18 amino acids. CDR1 and CDR2 from the germline V gene are MGHRA and YSYEKL. The data derive from a study of T cell responses to AZD1222 COVID-19 vaccine. Assay used: immunoSEQ multiplex PCR; TCRdb lists only in-frame clones, some missing. Among 74,000 or so clones listed, around 84% were seen once. Study-wide results and limits: It should be noted that donors were predominantly white British and more often female, and clonal diversity was possibly underestimated. It was only 6 or 7 AZD1222 recipients who were seropositive at baseline.

The rearrangement joins TRBV4-1 to TRBJ2-3; D call uncertain. The clonotype comes from an adult in good health. The source was peripheral blood, collected on day 0 of AZD1222 vaccination. The CDR3 DNA sequence: TGCGCCAGCAGCCAAGCCCACCGAACCGCCACTAGCACAGATACGCAGTATTTT. This codes for CASSQAHRTATSTDTQYF.